The source of this T cell receptor (beta chain) is a study of T cell responses to AZD1222 COVID-19 vaccine. Findings and caveats of the study: It should be noted that donors were predominantly white British and more often female, and clonal diversity was possibly underestimated. Sampling that yielded the repertoires occurred only after the peak T cell response. Two doses of AZD1222 preceded a rise in Spike-specific TCR breadth and depth.

Profiling relied on immunoSEQ multiplex PCR, and the TCRdb table lists in-frame clones only, not all of them. The data contain roughly 99,000 clones, 92% of them singletons. The CDR3 extends over 14 amino acids. Germline V gene lookup returns CDR1 SNHLY and CDR2 FYNNEI. V was pared by 5 bases and J by 6 bases, with 13 bases between. A note on this clone: The antigen remains unidentified.

The sequencing here drew on peripheral blood, taken 28 days after the second AZD1222 dose. The rearrangement uses TRBV2 and TRBJ2-2; no clear D gene. This TCR was recovered from an adult who received the AZD1222 COVID-19 vaccine. The CDR3 loop is CASSPSDTAGELFF. In DNA form, the CDR3 reads TGTGCCAGCAGTCCCTCCGACACGGCCGGGGAGCTGTTTTTT.